These 14 T cell receptor beta chains were sequenced from one sample in a study of shared clonotypes between healthy human individuals. Libraries were prepared by immunoSEQ multiplex PCR; TCRdb keeps only in-frame clonotypes and omits some of them. The data hold 950,000 to 1,100,000 clones, with about 76% observed a single time. Material: memory CD4+ T cells sorted from blood. Regarding subset: CD45RA-negative fraction. These TCRs come from a man aged 18 to 29 in good health.

This chain links TRBV6-6 with TRBJ2-1, with 7 bases matching TRBD2. From germline, CDR1 is MNHNY and CDR2 SVGAGI (reference sequence). V lost 0 bases, J lost 3 bases, and 2 bases stayed unmatched. This CDR3 has 15 residues. This CDR3 reads CASSYSGGSYNEQFF. The CDR3 DNA follows: TGTGCCAGCAGTTACTCGGGGGGGAGCTACAATGAGCAGTTCTTC.

The chain carries TRBV12-5 and TRBJ2-7; TRBD2 is a possible D gene (5 bases). V lost 7 bases and J 2 bases, leaving 15 bases between the germline ends. CDR3 size: 14 residues. Germline CDR1 is LGHNT and CDR2 is FRNRAP. The CDR3 DNA reads TGTGCTAGTGCCGCTTCACTAGGGACCTACGAGCAGTACTTC. It is translated as CASAASLGTYEQYF. The variable domain in full, with the rest retrieved from reference TRBV12-5 and TRBJ2-7, is DARVTQTPRHKVTEMGQEVTMRCQPILGHNTVFWYRQTMMQGLELLAYFRNRAPLDDSGMPKDRFSAEMPDATLATLKIQPSEPRDSAVYFCASAASLGTYEQYFGPGTRLTVT.

The chain joins TRBV10-3 to TRBJ2-5; a weak D match, TRBD2 (6 bases). Trimming took off 10 bases at V and 6 bases at J, with 24 bases between the two ends. CDR3 size: 15 residues. CDR1 and CDR2 from the germline V gene are ENHRY and SYGVKD. CDR3 sequence: CATLEVAGAGKTQYF. CDR3 coding DNA: TGTGCCACCCTAGAAGTTGCTGGGGCGGGGAAGACCCAGTACTTC.

In its sample, this clone was seen a few times. V is TRBV9 and J is TRBJ1-1; D gene ambiguous. CDR1 is SGDLS and CDR2 is YYNGEE in the germline V gene. This CDR3 spans 13 amino acids. V dropped 7 bases and J dropped 0 bases, with 10 bases sitting between them. Here the CDR3 reads CASQKELNTEAFF. DNA of the CDR3: TGTGCCAGCCAAAAGGAGTTGAACACTGAAGCTTTCTTT.

The chain recombines TRBV6-1 with TRBJ1-1, with D possibly being TRBD1 (6 bases). The germline gives CDR1 MNHNS, CDR2 SASEGT. Trimming removed 6 bases at V and 4 bases at J, with 9 bases between. The CDR3 has 12 residues. The CDR3 loop reads CASRDSFTEAFF. In DNA, the CDR3 is TGTGCCAGCAGGGACAGTTTCACTGAAGCTTTCTTT.

Here the CDR3 DNA reads TGTGCCAGTAGTATCCTCGCGAGCACTGAAGCTTTCTTT. It yields the protein CASSILASTEAFF. The chain recombines TRBV19 with TRBJ1-1; D uncertain. This CDR3 is 13 amino acids long. Germline V gives CDR1 LNHDA, CDR2 SQIVND (reference sequence). V dropped 3 bases and J dropped 4 bases, with 9 bases sitting between them.

The gene calls are TRBV18 and TRBJ2-3; D is undetermined. CDR1 is KGHSH, CDR2 LQKENI, per germline. CDR3 length: 13 amino acids. Trimming removed 4 bases from V and 2 bases from J, with 7 bases in between. The CDR3 is CASSQPFTDTQYF. DNA of the CDR3: TGTGCCAGCTCACAGCCATTCACAGATACGCAGTATTTT. The whole variable domain, remainder taken from reference TRBV18 and TRBJ2-3, is NAGVMQNPRHLVRRRGQEARLRCSPMKGHSHVYWYRQLPEEGLKFMVYLQKENIIDESGMPKERFSAEFPKEGPSILRIQQVVRGDSAAYFCASSQPFTDTQYFGPGTRLTVL.

The chain combines TRBV30 with TRBJ2-4; D is perhaps TRBD1 or TRBD2 (6 bases each). CDR1 and CDR2 (germline): GTSNPN, SVGIG (reference sequence). The V end was cut by 3 bases, the J end by 3 bases, with 15 bases between. This CDR3 has 15 residues. The CDR3 DNA reads as TGTGCCTGGAGCACTGAGGGGGGTAGCAAAAACATTCAGTACTTC. Translating it yields CAWSTEGGSKNIQYF.

The rearrangement uses TRBV18 and TRBJ2-3; D is perhaps TRBD2 (5 bases). This CDR3 is 15 amino acids long. V lost 0 bases to trimming and J lost 8 bases, with 15 bases between them. From germline, CDR1 is KGHSH and CDR2 LQKENI. The CDR3 loop reads CASSPPRAGVGTQYF. The CDR3, as DNA: TGTGCCAGCTCACCACCGCGGGCGGGCGTTGGTACGCAGTATTTT. The full variable domain, in which reference TRBV18 and TRBJ2-3 provide the parts outside the CDR3, is NAGVMQNPRHLVRRRGQEARLRCSPMKGHSHVYWYRQLPEEGLKFMVYLQKENIIDESGMPKERFSAEFPKEGPSILRIQQVVRGDSAAYFCASSPPRAGVGTQYFGPGTRLTVL.

In this sample, this clone turned up a few times. This sequence joins TRBV4-1 and TRBJ1-5; D unclear. From germline, CDR1 is MGHRA and CDR2 YSYEKL. This CDR3 contains 22 residues. The germline V and J ends were trimmed by 2 bases and 0 bases, with 29 bases remaining between them. CDR3 bases: TGCGCCAGCAGCCAAAGTGCATATCCGGACGACCCATCGGGATATAGCAATCAGCCCCAGCATTTT. Its translation is CASSQSAYPDDPSGYSNQPQHF.

The V call is TRBV6-5, the J call TRBJ1-6, with unresolved D. The CDR3 has 13 residues. CDR1 MNHEY and CDR2 SVGAGI come from the germline V gene. Trimming took off 2 bases at V and 8 bases at J, with 7 bases between the two ends. CDR3 amino acids: CASSYALDSPLHF. In nucleotides, the CDR3 is TGTGCCAGCAGTTACGCCTTGGATTCACCCCTCCACTTT.

As regards this clone: Other DNA sequences in this sample translate to the same CDR3. The gene calls are TRBV7-8 and TRBJ1-1; D is unresolved. Trimming took 1 base from V and 0 from J, leaving 9 bases between them. This CDR3 region has 15 residues. The V gene's germline CDR1 is SGHVS and CDR2 FQNEAQ. CDR3 coding DNA: TGTGCCAGCAGCTTAGACGGCCAGTTGAACACTGAAGCTTTCTTT. The encoded protein is CASSLDGQLNTEAFF.

The V gene is TRBV9, the J gene TRBJ2-2; 8 bases match TRBD1. The ends lost 0 bases at V and 7 bases at J; junction bases unmatched: 5. The germline gives CDR1 SGDLS, CDR2 YYNGEE. The CDR3 is 15 residues long. This CDR3 reads CASSVDRTGYGELFF. For the CDR3, the DNA is TGTGCCAGCAGCGTAGATCGGACAGGGTACGGGGAGCTGTTTTTT.

The V call is TRBV6-5, the J call TRBJ2-5; weak D call: TRBD2 (6 bases). Trimming removed 0 bases at V and 5 bases at J, with 16 bases between. CDR1 MNHEY and CDR2 SVGAGI come from the germline V gene. The CDR3 covers 16 residues. Written as DNA, the CDR3 is TGTGCCAGCAGTTACTCAATCGAGGGAGGTGTGGAGACCCAGTACTTC. Translated, it gives CASSYSIEGGVETQYF.